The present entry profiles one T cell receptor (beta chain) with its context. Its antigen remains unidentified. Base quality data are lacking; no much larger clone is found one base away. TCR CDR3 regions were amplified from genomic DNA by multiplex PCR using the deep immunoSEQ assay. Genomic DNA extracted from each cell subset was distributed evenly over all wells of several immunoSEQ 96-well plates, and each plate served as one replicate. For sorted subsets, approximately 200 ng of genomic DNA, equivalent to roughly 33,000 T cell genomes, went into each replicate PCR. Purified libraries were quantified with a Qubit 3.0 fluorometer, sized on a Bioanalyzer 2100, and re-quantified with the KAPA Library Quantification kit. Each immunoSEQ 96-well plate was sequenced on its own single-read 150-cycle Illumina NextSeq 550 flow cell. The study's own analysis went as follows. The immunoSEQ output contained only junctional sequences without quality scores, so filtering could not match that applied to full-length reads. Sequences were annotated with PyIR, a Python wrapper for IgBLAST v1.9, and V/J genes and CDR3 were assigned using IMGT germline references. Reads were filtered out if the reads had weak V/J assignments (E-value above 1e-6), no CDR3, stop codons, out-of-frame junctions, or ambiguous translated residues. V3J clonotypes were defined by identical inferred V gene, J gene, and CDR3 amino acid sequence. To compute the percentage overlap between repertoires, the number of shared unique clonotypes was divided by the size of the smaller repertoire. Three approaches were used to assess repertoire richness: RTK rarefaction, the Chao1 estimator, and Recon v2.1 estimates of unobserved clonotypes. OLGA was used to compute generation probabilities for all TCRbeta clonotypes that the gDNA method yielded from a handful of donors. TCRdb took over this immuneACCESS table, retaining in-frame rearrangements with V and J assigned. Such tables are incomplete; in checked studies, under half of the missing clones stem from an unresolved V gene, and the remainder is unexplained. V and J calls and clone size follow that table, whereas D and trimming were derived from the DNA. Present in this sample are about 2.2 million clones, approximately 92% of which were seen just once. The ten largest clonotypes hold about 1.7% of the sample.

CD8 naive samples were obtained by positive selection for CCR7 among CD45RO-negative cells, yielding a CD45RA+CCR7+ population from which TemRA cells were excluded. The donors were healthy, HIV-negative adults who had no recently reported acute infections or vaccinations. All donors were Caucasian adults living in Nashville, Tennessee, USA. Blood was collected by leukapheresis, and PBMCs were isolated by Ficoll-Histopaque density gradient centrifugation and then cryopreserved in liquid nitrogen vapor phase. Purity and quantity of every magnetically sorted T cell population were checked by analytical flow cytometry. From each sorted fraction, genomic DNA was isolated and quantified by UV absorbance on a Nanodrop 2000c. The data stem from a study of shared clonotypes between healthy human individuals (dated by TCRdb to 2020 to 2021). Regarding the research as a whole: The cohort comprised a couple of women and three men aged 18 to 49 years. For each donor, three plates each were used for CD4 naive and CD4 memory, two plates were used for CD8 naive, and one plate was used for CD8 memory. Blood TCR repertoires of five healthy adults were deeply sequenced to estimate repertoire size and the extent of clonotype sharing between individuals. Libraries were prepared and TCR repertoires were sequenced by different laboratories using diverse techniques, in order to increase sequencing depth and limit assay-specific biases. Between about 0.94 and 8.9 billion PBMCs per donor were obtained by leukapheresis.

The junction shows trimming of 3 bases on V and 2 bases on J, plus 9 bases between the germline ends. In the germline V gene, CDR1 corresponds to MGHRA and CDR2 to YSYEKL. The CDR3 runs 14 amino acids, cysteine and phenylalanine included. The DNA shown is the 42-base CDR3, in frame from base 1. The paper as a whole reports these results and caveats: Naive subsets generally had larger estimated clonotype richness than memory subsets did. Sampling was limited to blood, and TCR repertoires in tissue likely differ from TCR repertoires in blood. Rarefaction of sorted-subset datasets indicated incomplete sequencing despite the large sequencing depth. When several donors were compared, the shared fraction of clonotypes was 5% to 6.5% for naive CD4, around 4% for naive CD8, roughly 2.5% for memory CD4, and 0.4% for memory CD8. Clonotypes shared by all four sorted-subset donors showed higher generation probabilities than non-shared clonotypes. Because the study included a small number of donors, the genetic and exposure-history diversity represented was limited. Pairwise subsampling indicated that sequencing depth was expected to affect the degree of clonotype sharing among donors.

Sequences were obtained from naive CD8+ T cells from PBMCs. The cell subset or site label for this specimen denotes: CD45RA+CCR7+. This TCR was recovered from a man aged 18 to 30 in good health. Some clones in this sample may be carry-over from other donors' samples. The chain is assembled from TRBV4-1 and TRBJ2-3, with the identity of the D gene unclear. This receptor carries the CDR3 CASSHIPLTDTQYF. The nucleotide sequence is TGCGCCAGCAGCCATATCCCCCTCACAGATACGCAGTATTTT.